What follows is one TCR beta chain and its context. This clone was recorded a few times. This clone's antigen is unknown. No clone much larger than this one lies a single base away; base qualities are absent. The immunoSEQ Assay, a bias-controlled multiplex PCR, was used to amplify TCRbeta CDR3 regions from genomic DNA. The authors' pipeline ran thus. Nucleated cell counts per sample were estimated from amplification of reference gene primers within the assay. Sequence reads were collapsed and filtered to measure the absolute abundance of every unique TCRbeta CDR3 rearrangement. Productive Simpson clonality was computed per sample as the square root of Simpson's diversity index over productive rearrangements. TCRdb took over this immuneACCESS table, retaining in-frame rearrangements with V and J assigned. Such tables are incomplete; in checked studies, under half of the missing clones stem from an unresolved V gene, and the remainder is unexplained. D and trimming come from the DNA, and the V and J calls and clone size come from that table. Recorded for this sample are roughly 200,000 clones; 60% to 85% of them occurred a single time. The leading ten clones occupy roughly 8.6% of the sample.

Whole blood was collected in K2EDTA tubes by collaborating institutions according to the institutions' own protocols. For TCRbeta analysis, collaborator samples were shipped as frozen whole blood, as isolated PBMCs, or as DNA extracted from either sample type. The sample belongs to a study of blood T cell repertoires in COVID-19 (dated by TCRdb to between 2020 and 2021). Some background on the complete study: Samples covering the acute and convalescent phases of COVID-19 were provided by collaborators in the United States, Italy and Spain. The material from the prospective study consisted of cDNA or gDNA derived from T cells, B-cell-depleted T cells, or PBMCs. Deeply sampled blood TCRbeta repertoires from subjects exposed to, actively infected with, or recovered from COVID-19 were included in the dataset. A freely available public database, intended as a resource for researchers studying the immune response to SARS-CoV-2, is where the repertoires were released. The samples were drawn from two sources: the first 160 participants of the ongoing ImmuneRACE study, and over 1,000 subjects contributed by 6 global collaborators. Nearly every sample came with metadata listing a de-identified subject ID, COVID-19 status, age in years and sex. HLA class I and class II types, where available, came from metadata supplied by the sample provider rather than from assay-based typing.

Counted from cysteine to phenylalanine, this CDR3 has 15 amino acids. The CDR3 DNA has 45 bases and is translated from base 1. V drops 5 bases and J drops 5 bases, leaving 15 bases in between. The CDR1 and CDR2 encoded by the germline V gene (reference sequence) are LGHDT and YNNKEL. Here is what the overall study found, with its caveats: Clinical and demographic metadata were provided uncurated, with the amount varying by source and participant.

The sequence was obtained from a woman between 45 and 60 years old with active or convalescent COVID-19. The sequenced sample was peripheral blood. The V gene is TRBV3-1 (or the pseudogene TRBV3-2) and the J gene is TRBJ2-2; the D segment could be TRBD2, given 5 matching bases. The nucleotides are TGTGCCAGCAGCTCCCCCGGGGTAGGAACCGGGGAGCTGTTTTTT. This yields the protein CASSSPGVGTGELFF.